A single sample is the source of the 27 T cell receptor beta chains below, sequenced in a study of blood T cell repertoires in COVID-19. Using immunoSEQ multiplex PCR, the repertoire was profiled, and TCRdb retains in-frame clones only, with some absent. The sample includes some 52,000 clones, 85% to 90% of them seen just once. Sequenced sample: peripheral blood. These receptors all stem from a human donor in a cohort sampled during active COVID-19.

The chain employs TRBV19 and TRBJ1-2; 7 bases agree with TRBD1. The ends lost 3 bases at V and 4 bases at J; junction bases unmatched: 8. Germline-derived CDR1 and CDR2 are LNHDA and SQIVND (reference sequence). The CDR3 length is 15 residues. CDR3 DNA: TGTGCCAGTAGTATCATGCAGGGGGGTACCTATGGCTACACCTTC. Its translation is CASSIMQGGTYGYTF.

In nucleotides, the CDR3 is TGCGCCAGCACCCCGGGGGTTGACAATGAGCAGTTCTTC. Protein product: CASTPGVDNEQFF. The rearrangement joins TRBV23-1 to TRBJ2-1; tentatively, D is TRBD2 (6 bases). TRBV23-1 is given ORF status, its function remaining uncertain. Deletions cut 7 bases from V and 5 bases from J, with 12 bases between. This CDR3 region has 13 residues.

The chain links TRBV18 to TRBJ2-7; D unclear. V dropped 0 bases and J dropped 5 bases, with 8 bases sitting between them. CDR1 and CDR2 (germline): KGHSH, LQKENI. The CDR3 has 13 amino acids. The CDR3 spells CASSPPAVDEQYF. The CDR3, as DNA: TGTGCCAGCTCACCACCGGCGGTCGACGAGCAGTACTTC.

This sequence joins TRBV10-1 and TRBJ2-3; 8 bases line up with TRBD1. The CDR3 covers 13 residues. Germline CDR1 and CDR2: WNHNN and SYGVQD (reference sequence). The V and J ends lost 6 bases and 5 bases, in that order; junction bases with no gene match: 4. The CDR3 sequence is CASSGQGRDTQYF. The CDR3 DNA reads as TGCGCCAGCAGCGGACAGGGAAGAGATACGCAGTATTTT.

J is TRBJ1-2 and V is TRBV19; 10 nucleotides match TRBD1. Germline assignment: CDR1 LNHDA and CDR2 SQIVND (reference sequence). The ends lost 5 bases at V and 3 bases at J; junction bases unmatched: 3. This CDR3 spans 14 amino acids. Here the CDR3 reads CASSPDRGDYGYTF. Here the CDR3 DNA reads TGTGCCAGTAGTCCGGACAGGGGGGACTATGGCTACACCTTC.

This chain joins TRBV3-1 (or the pseudogene TRBV3-2) and TRBJ2-2, with no clear D. The V end lost 0 bases, the J end lost 6 bases, and 17 bases lay between the germline ends. Germline V gene lookup returns CDR1 LGHDT and CDR2 YNNKEL (reference sequence). The CDR3 is 17 residues long. The CDR3 coding sequence is TGTGCCAGCAGCCAAGATTTCGGAGTTTTAAGTCCCGGGGAGCTGTTTTTT. Encoded protein: CASSQDFGVLSPGELFF.

The rearrangement joins TRBV5-1 to TRBJ2-3; 8 bases line up with TRBD1. The trim removed 0 bases at V and 0 bases at J, leaving 9 bases unmatched. The germline V gene has CDR1 SGHRS and CDR2 YFSETQ. The CDR3 contains 18 residues. The DNA for the CDR3 is TGCGCCAGCAGCTTGGGACAGGGGTATTGGTCGAGCACAGATACGCAGTATTTT. This gives the protein CASSLGQGYWSSTDTQYF.

The gene calls are TRBV2 and TRBJ1-5, with 7 nucleotides matching TRBD1. In germline, CDR1 is SNHLY, CDR2 FYNNEI. J was trimmed by 4 bases and V by 6 bases; bases with no gene match: 6. The CDR3 extends over 14 amino acids. Here the CDR3 DNA reads TGTGCCAGCAGAGAGACAGGGTTGAATCAGCCCCAGCATTTT. It is translated as CASRETGLNQPQHF.

The V and J genes are TRBV18 and TRBJ1-5; TRBD1 aligns across 9 bases. The CDR3 is 15 residues long. Per the germline V gene, CDR1 is KGHSH and CDR2 is LQKENI. V gave up 6 bases and J gave up 5 bases; unmatched junction bases: 8. Here the CDR3 reads CASSLGQGGDQPQHF. CDR3 DNA sequence: TGTGCCAGCTCCCTGGGACAGGGAGGGGATCAGCCCCAGCATTTT.

In this sample, this clone turned up once. The chain links TRBV15 to TRBJ1-5; the D is unclear. V lost 4 bases and J 2 bases, leaving 6 bases between the germline ends. Per germline, CDR1 LNHNV and CDR2 YYDKDF (reference sequence). The length of the CDR3 is 13 residues. The CDR3 DNA reads TGTGCCACCAGCATTTTAGGCAATCAGCCCCAGCATTTT. Protein product: CATSILGNQPQHF.

The CDR3 loop reads CASSLRTGENEQFF. DNA for the CDR3: TGTGCCAGCAGCTTACGGACAGGGGAGAATGAGCAGTTCTTC. The rearrangement joins TRBV7-2 to TRBJ2-1; 9 bases map to TRBD1. Germline assignment: CDR1 SGHTA and CDR2 FQGNSA. The CDR3 is 14 amino acids. V shed 2 bases and J 7 bases; nucleotides not matched to a gene: 3.

The gene calls are TRBV5-1 and TRBJ2-3, with TRBD1 matching 9 bases. The V and J ends lost 0 bases and 5 bases, in that order; junction bases with no gene match: 4. Germline V gene data show CDR1 as SGHRS and CDR2 as YFSETQ. CDR3 length equals 15 residues. CDR3 amino acids: CASSLAPTGGDTQYF. CDR3 coding DNA: TGCGCCAGCAGCTTGGCCCCGACAGGGGGAGATACGCAGTATTTT.

The V gene is TRBV6-5, the J gene TRBJ1-5, with a possible D match to TRBD1 (5 bases). V lost 8 bases, J lost 7 bases, and 15 bases lay in between. Germline V gives CDR1 MNHEY, CDR2 SVGAGI. This CDR3 is built from 13 residues. For the CDR3, the DNA is TGTGCCAGCCAAGGGGTATATGAACAGCCCCAGCATTTT. Translation: CASQGVYEQPQHF.

This clone was recorded once. The rearrangement uses TRBV9 and TRBJ2-7, with 7 bases aligning to TRBD2. Losses at the gene ends were 0 bases for V and 2 bases for J; bases not matched to a gene: 2. This CDR3 contains 14 residues. Germline V gene sequence: CDR1 SGDLS, CDR2 YYNGEE. This CDR3 is CASSVGGGPYEQYF. The CDR3 DNA sequence: TGTGCCAGCAGCGTAGGGGGGGGACCCTACGAGCAGTACTTC.

The V and J genes are TRBV7-8 and TRBJ2-3, with 7 positions matching TRBD2. This CDR3 has 15 residues. Germline V gives CDR1 SGHVS, CDR2 FQNEAQ. With 6 bases clipped from V and 2 bases from J, the junction kept 8 bases outside the gene matches. The CDR3 coding sequence is TGTGCCAGCAGTCCCCTACGGGGGGACACAGATACGCAGTATTTT. Amino acids: CASSPLRGDTDTQYF.

The chain uses TRBV29-1 and TRBJ2-7; D is possibly TRBD2 (6 bases). This CDR3 comprises 12 residues. Trimming removed 6 bases from V and 3 bases from J, with 12 bases in between. CDR1 is SQVTM and CDR2 is ANQGSEA in the germline V gene. CDR3 amino acids: CSVARAGYEQYF. The DNA of the CDR3 is TGCAGCGTAGCTAGAGCGGGCTACGAGCAGTACTTC.

The chain combines TRBV12-3 or TRBV12-4 with TRBJ2-7; the D gene is possibly TRBD1 (6 bases). The CDR3 covers 12 residues. Between the trimmed V and J ends, which lost 2 bases and 7 bases, there was a span of 9 bases. The CDR3 region has the DNA TGTGCCAGCAGTTTACAGGGGAGTGAGCAGTACTTC. Protein: CASSLQGSEQYF.

This clone was counted once. This chain's CDR3 is CASSVEVAGGPTDTQYF. CDR3 nucleotides: TGTGCCAGCAGCGTAGAGGTTGCGGGGGGCCCCACAGATACGCAGTATTTT. V and J are TRBV9 and TRBJ2-3; 8 bases match TRBD2. Looked up from germline, CDR1 is SGDLS and CDR2 is YYNGEE. The CDR3 covers 17 residues. Trimming cost V 0 bases and J 2 bases; bases outside gene matches: 8. Full variable domain (rest looked up from reference TRBV9 and TRBJ2-3): DSGVTQTPKHLITATGQRVTLRCSPRSGDLSVYWYQQSLDQGLQFLIQYYNGEERAKGNILERFSAQQFPDLHSELNLSSLELGDSALYFCASSVEVAGGPTDTQYFGPGTRLTVL.

The V call is TRBV7-2, the J call TRBJ2-1; D is ambiguous. CDR1 SGHTA and CDR2 FQGNSA come from the germline V gene. Trimming shortened V by 4 bases and J by 1 base, and 11 bases separated the two germline ends. This CDR3 spans 15 amino acids. CDR3 coding DNA: TGTGCCAGCAGCTCCTACGAAGCGTCCTACAATGAGCAGTTCTTC. Protein: CASSSYEASYNEQFF.

The gene calls are TRBV5-8 and TRBJ2-2; 12 bases are shared with TRBD2. The CDR3 has 20 amino acids. The ends lost 0 bases at V and 0 bases at J; junction bases unmatched: 9. Per the germline V gene, CDR1 is SGHTS and CDR2 is YDEGEE. CDR3 amino acids: CASSLATSGGYFSNTGELFF. The CDR3 DNA reads TGTGCCAGCAGCTTGGCTACTAGCGGGGGGTATTTCTCGAACACCGGGGAGCTGTTTTTT.

The genes are TRBV18 and TRBJ1-1; tentative D call: TRBD1 (6 bases). The CDR3 runs 13 residues. Per the germline V gene, CDR1 is KGHSH and CDR2 is LQKENI. Trimming removed 4 bases at V and 0 bases at J, with 6 bases between. The CDR3: CASSQGVNTEAFF. The DNA of the CDR3 is TGTGCCAGCTCACAGGGGGTGAACACTGAAGCTTTCTTT.

This clone was seen a few times. The chain uses TRBV6-6 and TRBJ2-7, with 10 nucleotides matching TRBD1. This CDR3 comprises 14 residues. The germline gives CDR1 MNHNY, CDR2 SVGAGI (reference sequence). V was pared by 6 bases and J by 5 bases, with 7 bases of the junction left unmatched. The CDR3 DNA follows: TGTGCCAGCAGCCGGGGACAGGGGATCGACGAGCAGTACTTC. Its translation is CASSRGQGIDEQYF.

The rearrangement joins TRBV7-8 to TRBJ1-4, with 9 bases that match TRBD1. Per the germline V gene, CDR1 is SGHVS and CDR2 is FQNEAQ. The CDR3 covers 15 residues. Trimming cost V 4 bases and J 7 bases; bases outside gene matches: 7. The CDR3, as DNA: TGTGCCAGCAGCTCTAACCGGGACAGGGCTGAAAAACTGTTTTTT. This encodes CASSSNRDRAEKLFF. Full variable domain (rest looked up from reference TRBV7-8 and TRBJ1-4): GAGVSQSPRYKVAKRGQDVALRCDPISGHVSLFWYQQALGQGPEFLTYFQNEAQLDKSGLPSDRFFAERPEGSVSTLKIQRTQQEDSAVYLCASSSNRDRAEKLFFGSGTQLSVL.

This chain uses TRBV28 with TRBJ1-5, with D unresolved. The CDR3 runs to 13 residues. V was clipped by 7 bases and J by 0 bases, with 7 bases between them. Germline CDR1 and CDR2: MDHEN and SYDVKM. The CDR3 protein is CASTRNSNQPQHF. DNA for the CDR3: TGTGCCAGCACCAGAAATAGCAATCAGCCCCAGCATTTT. The full variable domain, rest sourced from reference TRBV28 and TRBJ1-5, is DVKVTQSSRYLVKRTGEKVFLECVQDMDHENMFWYRQDPGLGLRLIYFSYDVKMKEKGDIPEGYSVSREKKERFSLILESASTNQTSMYLCASTRNSNQPQHFGDGTRLSIL.

The chain carries TRBV24-1 and TRBJ1-1, with 8 bases lining up with TRBD1. Germline V lookup: CDR1 KGHDR, CDR2 SFDVKD. Trimming cost V 3 bases and J 3 bases; bases outside gene matches: 5. The CDR3 covers 15 residues. The CDR3 loop is CATSDIHRGDTEAFF. The CDR3 nucleotides read TGTGCCACCAGTGATATTCACAGGGGGGACACTGAAGCTTTCTTT.

The chain is built from TRBV18 and TRBJ2-7; D remains unclear. Trimming took off 3 bases at V and 4 bases at J, with 19 bases between the two ends. CDR1 is KGHSH, CDR2 LQKENI, per germline. This CDR3 comprises 16 residues. CDR3 protein: CASSPSSPLAAYEQYF. CDR3 bases: TGTGCCAGCTCACCCTCTTCACCGTTAGCCGCTTACGAGCAGTACTTC.

V and J are TRBV6-5 and TRBJ1-2; TRBD1 matches 9 bases. The CDR3 consists of 14 residues. Germline trimming cut 8 bases from V and 4 bases from J; bases unmatched to any gene: 8. Germline values: CDR1 MNHEY, CDR2 SVGAGI. The CDR3 here is CASGRSTGGYGYTF. CDR3 DNA sequence: TGTGCCAGCGGAAGATCGACAGGGGGCTATGGCTACACCTTC.